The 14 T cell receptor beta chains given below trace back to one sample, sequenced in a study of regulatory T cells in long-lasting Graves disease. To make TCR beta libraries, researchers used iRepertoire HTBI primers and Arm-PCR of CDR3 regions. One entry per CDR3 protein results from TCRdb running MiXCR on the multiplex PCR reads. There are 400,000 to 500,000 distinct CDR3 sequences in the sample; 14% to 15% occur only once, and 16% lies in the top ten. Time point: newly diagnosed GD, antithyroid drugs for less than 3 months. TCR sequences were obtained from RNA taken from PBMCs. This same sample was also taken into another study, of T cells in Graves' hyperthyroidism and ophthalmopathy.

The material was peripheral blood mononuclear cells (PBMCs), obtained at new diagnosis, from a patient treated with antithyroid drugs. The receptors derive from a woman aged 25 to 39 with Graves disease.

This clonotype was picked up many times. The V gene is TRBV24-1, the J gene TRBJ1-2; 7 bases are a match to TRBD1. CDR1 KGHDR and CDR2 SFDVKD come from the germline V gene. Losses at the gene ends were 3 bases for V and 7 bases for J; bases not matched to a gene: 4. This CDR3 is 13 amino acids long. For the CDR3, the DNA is TGTGCCACCAGTGATATGACAGGGATTGGCTACACCTTC. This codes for CATSDMTGIGYTF.

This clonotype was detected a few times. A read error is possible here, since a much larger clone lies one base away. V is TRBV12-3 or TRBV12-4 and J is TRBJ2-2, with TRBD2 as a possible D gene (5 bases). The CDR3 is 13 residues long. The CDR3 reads CASSLQNTGELSF. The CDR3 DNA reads TGTGCCAGCAGTTTGCAGAACACCGGGGAGCTGTCTTTT.

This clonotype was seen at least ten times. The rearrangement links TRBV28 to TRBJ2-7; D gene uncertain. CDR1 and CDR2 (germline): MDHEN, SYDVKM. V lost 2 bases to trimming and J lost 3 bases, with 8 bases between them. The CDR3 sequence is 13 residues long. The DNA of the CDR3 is TGTGCCAGCAGTTTACGTCTGGACTACGAGCAGTACTTC. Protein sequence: CASSLRLDYEQYF.

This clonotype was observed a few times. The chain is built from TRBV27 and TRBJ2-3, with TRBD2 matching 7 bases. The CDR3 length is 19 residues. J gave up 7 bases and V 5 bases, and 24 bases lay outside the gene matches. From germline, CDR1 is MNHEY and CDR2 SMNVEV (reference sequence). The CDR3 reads CASSQTGGGAARLGYTQYF. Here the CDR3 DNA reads TGTGCCAGCAGTCAGACCGGGGGAGGGGCGGCGCGACTTGGGTATACGCAGTATTTT.

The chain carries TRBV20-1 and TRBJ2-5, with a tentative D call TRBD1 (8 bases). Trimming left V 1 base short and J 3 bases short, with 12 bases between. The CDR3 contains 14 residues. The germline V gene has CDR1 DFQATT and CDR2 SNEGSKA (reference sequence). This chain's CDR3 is CSARGQGTKETQYF. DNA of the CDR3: TGCAGTGCTAGAGGACAGGGGACTAAAGAGACCCAGTACTTC.

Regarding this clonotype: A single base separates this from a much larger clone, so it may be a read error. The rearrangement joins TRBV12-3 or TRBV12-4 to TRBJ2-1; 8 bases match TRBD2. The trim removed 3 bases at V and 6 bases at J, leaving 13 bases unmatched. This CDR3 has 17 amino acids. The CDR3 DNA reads TGTGCCAGCAGTTTTCCCCCCACTAGCGGCCCATTCAATGAGCAGTTCTTC. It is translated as CASSFPPTSGPFNEQFF.

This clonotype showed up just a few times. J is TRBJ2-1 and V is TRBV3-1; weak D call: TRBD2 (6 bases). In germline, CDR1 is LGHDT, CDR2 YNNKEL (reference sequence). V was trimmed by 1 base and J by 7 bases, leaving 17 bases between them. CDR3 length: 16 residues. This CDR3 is CASSQVLGGGKNEQFF. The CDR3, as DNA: TGTGCCAGCAGCCAAGTTCTCGGAGGCGGGAAGAATGAGCAGTTCTTC.

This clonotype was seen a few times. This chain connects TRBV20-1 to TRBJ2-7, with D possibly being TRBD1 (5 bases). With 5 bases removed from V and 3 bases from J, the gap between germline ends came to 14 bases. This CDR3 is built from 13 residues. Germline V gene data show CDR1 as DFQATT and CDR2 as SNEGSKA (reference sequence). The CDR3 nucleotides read TGCAGTGCTCCAGGGTCGATTAACTACGAGCAGTACTTC. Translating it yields CSAPGSINYEQYF.

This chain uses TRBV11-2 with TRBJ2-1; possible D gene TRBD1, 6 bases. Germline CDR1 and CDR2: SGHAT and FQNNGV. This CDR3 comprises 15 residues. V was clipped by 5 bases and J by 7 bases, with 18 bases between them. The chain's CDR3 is CASSPERTRGNEQFF. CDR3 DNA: TGTGCCAGCAGCCCCGAAAGAACGAGGGGGAATGAGCAGTTCTTC. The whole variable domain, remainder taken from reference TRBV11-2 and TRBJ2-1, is EAGVAQSPRYKIIEKRQSVAFWCNPISGHATLYWYQQILGQGPKLLIQFQNNGVVDDSQLPKDRFSAERLKGVDSTLKIQPAKLEDSAVYLCASSPERTRGNEQFFGPGTRLTVL.

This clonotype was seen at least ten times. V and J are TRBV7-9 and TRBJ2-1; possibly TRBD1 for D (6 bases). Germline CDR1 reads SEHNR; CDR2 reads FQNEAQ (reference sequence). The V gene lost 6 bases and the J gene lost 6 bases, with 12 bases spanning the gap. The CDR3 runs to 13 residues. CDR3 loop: CASRYTGINEQFF. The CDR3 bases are TGTGCCAGCAGGTACACAGGGATCAATGAGCAGTTCTTC.

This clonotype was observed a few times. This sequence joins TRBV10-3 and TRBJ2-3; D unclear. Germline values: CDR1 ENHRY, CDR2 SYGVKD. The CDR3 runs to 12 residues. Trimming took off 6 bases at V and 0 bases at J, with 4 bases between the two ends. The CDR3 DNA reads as TGTGCCATCAGCCCAAGCACAGATACGCAGTATTTT. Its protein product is CAISPSTDTQYF.

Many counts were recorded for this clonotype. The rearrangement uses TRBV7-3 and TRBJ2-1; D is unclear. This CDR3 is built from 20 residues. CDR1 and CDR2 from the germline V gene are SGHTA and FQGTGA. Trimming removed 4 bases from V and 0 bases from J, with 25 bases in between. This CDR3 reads CASSSPLEPIRGSSYNEQFF. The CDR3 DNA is TGTGCCAGCAGCTCCCCTCTAGAACCAATCCGAGGAAGCTCCTACAATGAGCAGTTCTTC.

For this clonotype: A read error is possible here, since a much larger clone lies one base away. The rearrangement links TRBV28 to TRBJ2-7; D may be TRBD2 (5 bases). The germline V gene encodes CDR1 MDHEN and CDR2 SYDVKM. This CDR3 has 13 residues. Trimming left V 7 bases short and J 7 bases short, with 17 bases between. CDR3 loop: CASNSGLRNEQYF. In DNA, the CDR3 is TGTGCCAGCAATTCGGGGTTGAGGAATGAGCAGTACTTC. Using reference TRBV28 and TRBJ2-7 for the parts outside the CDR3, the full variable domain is DVKVTQSSRYLVKRTGEKVFLECVQDMDHENMFWYRQDPGLGLRLIYFSYDVKMKEKGDIPEGYSVSREKKERFSLILESASTNQTSMYLCASNSGLRNEQYFGPGTRLTVT.

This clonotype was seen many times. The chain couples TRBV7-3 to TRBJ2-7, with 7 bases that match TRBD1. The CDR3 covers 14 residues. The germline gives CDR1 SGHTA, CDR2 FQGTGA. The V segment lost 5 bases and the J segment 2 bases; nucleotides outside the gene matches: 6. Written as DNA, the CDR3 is TGTGCCAGCAGCAGGGACAGATATACCTACGAGCAGTACTTC. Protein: CASSRDRYTYEQYF.